This TCR beta chain was recorded in a study of cytomegalovirus exposure and HLA in healthy donors. The germline V and J ends were trimmed by 0 bases and 6 bases, with 8 bases remaining between them. The CDR3 spans 14 residues. CDR1 SGHTA and CDR2 FQGNSA come from the germline V gene. The PCR had 60 Vbeta and 13 Jbeta primers. Sequencing was performed with immunoSEQ multiplex PCR; in TCRdb, only in-frame clones are kept and a portion is missing. The sample shows about 190,000 clones, approximately 12% of them seen only once. Concerning this clone: Its antigen is unidentified.

Nominally healthy donors were sampled, though unrecorded immune exposures were likely. Study-wide findings and caveats: Most TCR sequences proved rare, with some public TCRs found in many donors.

This TCR was sampled from a man in his forties or fifties in good health and CMV-seropositive. Sequencing was carried out using PBMCs. The chain links TRBV7-2 to TRBJ1-4; TRBD1 is a possible D gene (5 bases). For the CDR3, the DNA is TGTGCCAGCAGCTTAGCGGGACTCCATGAAAAACTGTTTTTT. Encoded protein: CASSLAGLHEKLFF.